This is a list of T cell receptor beta chains from one sample in a study of neurological immune-mediated disorders. In TCRdb, the 5' RACE reads were re-called with MiXCR into one record per CDR3 protein. The table includes tens of thousands of distinct CDR3 sequences, approximately 3.3% detected once. The sequencing input was PBMCs. The receptors originated from a man aged 40-49 years with multiple sclerosis. CDR3s include the opening cysteine and the closing phenylalanine or tryptophan. D genes are given only for firm matches. Rows give clone size only sometimes, using once, few, many, or a class for an expanded clone.

j_call: TRBJ2-7; v_call: TRBV12-3/TRBV12-4; d_call: NA; clone_size: few; cdr3_nt: TGTGCCAGCGGGGCGGGGGCAGGGTACGAGCAGTACTTC; cdr3_aa: CASGAGAGYEQYF
j_call: TRBJ1-2; v_call: TRBV6-5; d_call: NA; clone_size: many; cdr3_nt: TGTGCCAGCCGAGGGGCTGGCTATGGCTACACCTTC; cdr3_aa: CASRGAGYGYTF
j_call: TRBJ2-7; v_call: TRBV7-8; d_call: TRBD2; clone_size: many; cdr3_nt: TGTGCCAGCAGCTCCCCGCCGCGGGGGACCGACGAGCAGTACTTC; cdr3_aa: CASSSPPRGTDEQYF
j_call: TRBJ2-3; v_call: TRBV2; d_call: NA; clone_size: many; cdr3_nt: TGTGCCAGCAAAGCTATCGCGGATACGCAGTATTTT; cdr3_aa: CASKAIADTQYF
j_call: TRBJ2-2; v_call: TRBV12-3/TRBV12-4; d_call: NA; clone_size: many; cdr3_nt: TGTGCCAGCAGTCACAGGGCCCCGGCCGGGGAGCTGTTTTTT; cdr3_aa: CASSHRAPAGELFF
j_call: TRBJ2-5; v_call: TRBV7-2; d_call: NA; clone_size: many; cdr3_nt: TGTGCCAGCAGCTTAGCGGGGGGTTGGCGGACCCAGTACTTC; cdr3_aa: CASSLAGGWRTQYF
j_call: TRBJ1-6; v_call: TRBV7-2; d_call: TRBD1; clone_size: few; cdr3_nt: TGTGCCAGCAGCTTCCGGACAGGGTGGTATAATTCACCCCTCAACTTT; cdr3_aa: CASSFRTGWYNSPLNF
j_call: TRBJ2-7; v_call: TRBV5-1; d_call: NA; clone_size: many; cdr3_nt: TGCGCCAGCAGCGAGTCCTACGAGCAGTACTTC; cdr3_aa: CASSESYEQYF
j_call: TRBJ2-5; v_call: TRBV7-6; d_call: TRBD1; clone_size: many; cdr3_nt: TGTGCCAGCAGCTCAACTGAAGGACAGGTAGCAGAGACCCAGTACTTC; cdr3_aa: CASSSTEGQVAETQYF
j_call: TRBJ1-5; v_call: TRBV5-1; d_call: NA; clone_size: many; cdr3_nt: TGCGCCAGCAGCCTGGAAGGAATTACGAGCCAGAATCAGCCCCAGCATTTT; cdr3_aa: CASSLEGITSQNQPQHF
j_call: TRBJ1-5; v_call: TRBV20-1; d_call: NA; clone_size: many; cdr3_nt: TGCAGTGCTTCAGACGGATATCACCCCCAGCATTTT; cdr3_aa: CSASDGYHPQHF
j_call: TRBJ2-1; v_call: TRBV3-1; d_call: TRBD2; clone_size: many; cdr3_nt: TGTGCCAGCACCCCGGGGGGGCCGGGGAATGAGCAGTTCTTC; cdr3_aa: CASTPGGPGNEQFF
j_call: TRBJ1-5; v_call: TRBV12-3/TRBV12-4; d_call: NA; clone_size: NA; cdr3_nt: TGTGCCAGCAAGATTAGGGAATCGGGTCAGCCCCAGAATTTT; cdr3_aa: CASKIRESGQPQNF
j_call: TRBJ2-7; v_call: TRBV20-1; d_call: NA; clone_size: many; cdr3_nt: TGCAGTGCTAGAGTTCCGGAACAGGGAGCTTACGAGCAGTACTTC; cdr3_aa: CSARVPEQGAYEQYF
j_call: TRBJ2-1; v_call: TRBV12-3/TRBV12-4; d_call: NA; clone_size: many; cdr3_nt: TGTGCCAGCAGTTTATTGCTCGACTCCTACAATGAGCAGTTCTTC; cdr3_aa: CASSLLLDSYNEQFF
j_call: TRBJ2-1; v_call: TRBV11-2; d_call: NA; clone_size: many; cdr3_nt: TGTGCCAGCAGCTTAGTCGCCTCGGGGACTGAGCAGTTCTTC; cdr3_aa: CASSLVASGTEQFF
j_call: TRBJ2-5; v_call: TRBV5-6; d_call: TRBD1; clone_size: many; cdr3_nt: TGTGCCAGCAGCTTAGACAGGGGCTCAAGCGTGGAGACCCAGTACTTC; cdr3_aa: CASSLDRGSSVETQYF
j_call: TRBJ2-4; v_call: TRBV2; d_call: NA; clone_size: many; cdr3_nt: TGTGCCAGCAGTGAGGAGGGGACGAGGGGGATTCAGTACTTC; cdr3_aa: CASSEEGTRGIQYF
j_call: TRBJ1-6; v_call: TRBV6-5; d_call: NA; clone_size: many; cdr3_nt: TGTGCCAGCACTGTCACTTGGGCTTCACCCCTCCACTTT; cdr3_aa: CASTVTWASPLHF
j_call: TRBJ1-1; v_call: TRBV19; d_call: NA; clone_size: few; cdr3_nt: TGTGCCAGTAGTATCCAGGGGTCTTTGAACACTGAAGCTTTCTTT; cdr3_aa: CASSIQGSLNTEAFF
j_call: TRBJ1-5; v_call: TRBV20-1; d_call: NA; clone_size: many; cdr3_nt: TGCAGTGCTAGAGATGGGAAGGCCGAATTGAGCAATCAGCCCCAGCATTTT; cdr3_aa: CSARDGKAELSNQPQHF
j_call: TRBJ2-1; v_call: TRBV2; d_call: TRBD2; clone_size: many; cdr3_nt: TGTGCCAGCAGGGTCCGGGGCGGGGGGGACTACAATGAGCAGTTCTTC; cdr3_aa: CASRVRGGGDYNEQFF
j_call: TRBJ2-1; v_call: TRBV24-1; d_call: NA; clone_size: many; cdr3_nt: TGTGCCACCAGTGACGTAGTAAGGTACAATGAGCAGTTCTTC; cdr3_aa: CATSDVVRYNEQFF
j_call: TRBJ2-1; v_call: TRBV12-3/TRBV12-4; d_call: NA; clone_size: many; cdr3_nt: TGTGCCAGCAGTCCCAGACAGAGCTCCTACAATGAGCAGTTCTTC; cdr3_aa: CASSPRQSSYNEQFF
j_call: TRBJ1-3; v_call: TRBV7-9; d_call: NA; clone_size: many; cdr3_nt: TGTGCCAGCAGCTTAGAGGCAACTGGAAACACCATATATTTT; cdr3_aa: CASSLEATGNTIYF
j_call: TRBJ2-1; v_call: TRBV6-5; d_call: NA; clone_size: many; cdr3_nt: TGTGCCAGCAGTTACTTGGGGGAGTTCCCAGACAATGAGCAGTTCTTC; cdr3_aa: CASSYLGEFPDNEQFF
j_call: TRBJ2-5; v_call: TRBV5-1; d_call: NA; clone_size: many; cdr3_nt: TGCGCCAGCAGGGCCGGGACTGCTCAAGAGACCCAGTACTTC; cdr3_aa: CASRAGTAQETQYF
j_call: TRBJ2-3; v_call: TRBV19; d_call: NA; clone_size: NA; cdr3_nt: TGTGCCAGCCGACCTCGGACATTTACAGATACGCAGTATTTT; cdr3_aa: CASRPRTFTDTQYF
j_call: TRBJ2-7; v_call: TRBV7-9; d_call: NA; clone_size: many; cdr3_nt: TGTGCCAGCAGCTTAGGTACCCAGCAGTACTTC; cdr3_aa: CASSLGTQQYF
j_call: TRBJ1-2; v_call: TRBV12-3/TRBV12-4; d_call: TRBD1; clone_size: many; cdr3_nt: TGTGCCAGCAGTCCCGGGACAGGGCCGGGTGGCTACACCTTC; cdr3_aa: CASSPGTGPGGYTF
j_call: TRBJ2-1; v_call: TRBV18; d_call: NA; clone_size: many; cdr3_nt: TGTGCCAGCTCACCAGGGGCTGCGGCGCAGTTCTTC; cdr3_aa: CASSPGAAAQFF
j_call: TRBJ1-5; v_call: TRBV7-9; d_call: NA; clone_size: many; cdr3_nt: TGTGCCAGCAGCCTGAGGACAGATCAGCCCCAGCATTTT; cdr3_aa: CASSLRTDQPQHF
j_call: TRBJ2-1; v_call: TRBV7-6; d_call: NA; clone_size: NA; cdr3_nt: TGTGCCAGCAGCTTAGAGAAGACAGGTAGCAGTGAGCAGTTCTTC; cdr3_aa: CASSLEKTGSSEQFF
j_call: TRBJ2-5; v_call: TRBV10-3; d_call: NA; clone_size: NA; cdr3_nt: TGTGCCATCAGTCCAGGAAACCAAGAGACCCAGTACTTC; cdr3_aa: CAISPGNQETQYF
j_call: TRBJ2-3; v_call: TRBV5-1; d_call: NA; clone_size: many; cdr3_nt: TGCGCCAGCAGCTTATCCGGGAAGGGCACAGATACGCAGTATTTT; cdr3_aa: CASSLSGKGTDTQYF
j_call: TRBJ2-5; v_call: TRBV7-2; d_call: TRBD2; clone_size: many; cdr3_nt: TGTGCCAGCAGCTCTCAGTATAGCGGGGGGTCGGAGACCCAGTACTTC; cdr3_aa: CASSSQYSGGSETQYF
j_call: TRBJ1-6; v_call: TRBV20-1; d_call: TRBD1; clone_size: many; cdr3_nt: TGCAGTGCTAGATATCAGGGGGTCAGTTCACCCCTCCACTTT; cdr3_aa: CSARYQGVSSPLHF
j_call: TRBJ1-5; v_call: TRBV10-2; d_call: TRBD1; clone_size: many; cdr3_nt: TGCGCCAGCAGGGGACAGGGTCCTCAGCCCCAGCATTTT; cdr3_aa: CASRGQGPQPQHF
j_call: TRBJ1-5; v_call: TRBV12-3/TRBV12-4; d_call: NA; clone_size: NA; cdr3_nt: TGTGCCAGCAGTCCCAGCAGACGCAATCAGCCCCAGAATTTT; cdr3_aa: CASSPSRRNQPQNF
j_call: TRBJ2-7; v_call: TRBV7-3; d_call: NA; clone_size: many; cdr3_nt: TGTGCCAGCAGCTTAGCGGCTGGACTAACCTACGAGCAGTACTTC; cdr3_aa: CASSLAAGLTYEQYF
j_call: TRBJ2-3; v_call: TRBV7-9; d_call: NA; clone_size: many; cdr3_nt: TGTGCCAGCAGCTTAGTCTGGGAAGATACGCAGTATTTT; cdr3_aa: CASSLVWEDTQYF
j_call: TRBJ2-7; v_call: TRBV5-6; d_call: NA; clone_size: many; cdr3_nt: TGTGCCAGCAGCTTGGAGTCCCACGAGCAGTACTTC; cdr3_aa: CASSLESHEQYF
j_call: TRBJ2-5; v_call: TRBV6-5; d_call: NA; clone_size: many; cdr3_nt: TGTGCCAGCAGCCGGGGTCAAGAGACCCAGTACTTC; cdr3_aa: CASSRGQETQYF
j_call: TRBJ1-5; v_call: TRBV5-6; d_call: NA; clone_size: few; cdr3_nt: TGTGCCAGCAGCTTGGGCGATAATAGCAATCAGCCCCAGAATTTT; cdr3_aa: CASSLGDNSNQPQNF
j_call: TRBJ2-1; v_call: TRBV6-2/TRBV6-3; d_call: NA; clone_size: many; cdr3_nt: TGTGCCAGCAGCCCCACTAGCATGGGCAATGAGCAGTTCTTC; cdr3_aa: CASSPTSMGNEQFF
j_call: TRBJ2-7; v_call: TRBV5-1; d_call: NA; clone_size: many; cdr3_nt: TGCGCCAGCAGCTCACAGGGTCCCTACGAGCAGTACTTC; cdr3_aa: CASSSQGPYEQYF
j_call: TRBJ1-3; v_call: TRBV7-6; d_call: NA; clone_size: many; cdr3_nt: TGTGCCAGCAGCTTAGGGGCAGGTCAATCGGGAAACACCATATATTTT; cdr3_aa: CASSLGAGQSGNTIYF
j_call: TRBJ1-2; v_call: TRBV6-5; d_call: NA; clone_size: many; cdr3_nt: TGTGCCAGCAGTTACTCTCGCCAGGGTAGTGGCTACACCTTC; cdr3_aa: CASSYSRQGSGYTF
j_call: TRBJ2-1; v_call: TRBV12-3/TRBV12-4; d_call: TRBD1; clone_size: NA; cdr3_nt: TGTGCCAGCAGGGGAACAGGGGGACGAACTTTGGAAAGCTCCTACAATGAGCAGTTCTTC; cdr3_aa: CASRGTGGRTLESSYNEQFF
j_call: TRBJ2-4; v_call: TRBV20-1; d_call: NA; clone_size: many; cdr3_nt: TGCAGTGCTAGCGACGTAGCCAAAAACATTCAGTACTTC; cdr3_aa: CSASDVAKNIQYF
j_call: TRBJ2-3; v_call: TRBV29-1; d_call: NA; clone_size: many; cdr3_nt: TGCAGCGTTGAAGGGGCTCCGGCAGATACGCAGTATTTT; cdr3_aa: CSVEGAPADTQYF
j_call: TRBJ2-5; v_call: TRBV5-1; d_call: TRBD1; clone_size: many; cdr3_nt: TGCGCCAGCAGCTTGTTGGGACAGGGGCAAGAGACCCAGTACTTC; cdr3_aa: CASSLLGQGQETQYF
j_call: TRBJ1-1; v_call: TRBV12-3/TRBV12-4; d_call: NA; clone_size: many; cdr3_nt: TGTGCCAGCAGTTTAAGCGTTATGAACACTGAAGCTTTCTTT; cdr3_aa: CASSLSVMNTEAFF
j_call: TRBJ1-1; v_call: TRBV7-9; d_call: NA; clone_size: NA; cdr3_nt: TGTGCCAGCAGCTTAAGTGCTGTGGGGGGGACTGAAGCTTTCTTT; cdr3_aa: CASSLSAVGGTEAFF
j_call: TRBJ1-5; v_call: TRBV12-3/TRBV12-4; d_call: TRBD1; clone_size: many; cdr3_nt: TGTGCCAGCAGGACAGGGGGCACTCAGCCCCAGAATTTT; cdr3_aa: CASRTGGTQPQNF
j_call: TRBJ1-1; v_call: TRBV6-1; d_call: NA; clone_size: many; cdr3_nt: TGTGCCAGCAGTGAAGCGAATACGGGCGTGGAAACTTTCTTT; cdr3_aa: CASSEANTGVETFF
j_call: TRBJ1-6; v_call: TRBV10-3; d_call: NA; clone_size: few; cdr3_nt: TGTGCCATCAGTGAGACCAGCCGCCAACCCCTCAACTTT; cdr3_aa: CAISETSRQPLNF
j_call: TRBJ1-1; v_call: TRBV12-3/TRBV12-4; d_call: NA; clone_size: many; cdr3_nt: TGTGCCAGCAGTTTACAGAACACTGAAGCTTTCTTT; cdr3_aa: CASSLQNTEAFF
j_call: TRBJ1-6; v_call: TRBV27; d_call: NA; clone_size: many; cdr3_nt: TGTGCCAGCACTACTCGGGGGTCGGGGTCCTATAATTCACCCCTCAACTTT; cdr3_aa: CASTTRGSGSYNSPLNF